This record looks at one TCR beta chain sequence and its context. Other DNA sequences in this specimen translate into the identical CDR3. This sample is drawn from a study of beta chain features in type 1 diabetes. As every portion of the isolated RNA was reverse transcribed, the sequencing read expressed TCRB transcripts. Assay: immunoSEQ multiplex PCR; the TCRdb copy retains only in-frame clones and omits some. The sample includes hundreds of thousands of clones, around 13% of them seen just once. The germline gives CDR1 SQVTM, CDR2 ANQGSEA. The junction had 0 bases not matched to a gene; V was cut back by 4 bases and J by 1 base. This CDR3 is 14 amino acids long.

This receptor was obtained from a man in his late teens or twenties in good health. Source material: naive CD4+ T cells from blood. V and J are TRBV29-1 and TRBJ2-7; TRBD2 matches at 14 bases. CDR3 loop: CSVGTSGGSYEQYF. For the CDR3, the DNA is TGCAGCGTTGGGACTAGCGGGGGGTCCTACGAGCAGTACTTC.